This TCR beta chain is from a study of blood T cell repertoires in COVID-19. Study information: From the United States, Italy and Spain came samples of acute and convalescent COVID-19. PBMCs, B-cell-depleted T cells, or T cells were the source of the cDNA or gDNA that made up the material.

In terms of age and location, participants ranged from roughly 18 to 90 years and lived in about 25 US areas. Either two negative PCRs, clearance, or symptom resolution qualified Cohort 3 donors as recovered. Using immunoSEQ multiplex PCR, the repertoire was profiled, and TCRdb retains in-frame clones only, with some absent. The sample yields 150,000 to 200,000 clones, approximately 80% seen once. J gave up 4 bases and V 5 bases, and 3 bases lay outside the gene matches. This CDR3 has 14 amino acids. Looked up from germline, CDR1 is SGHTA and CDR2 is FQGNSA. The chain recombines TRBV7-2 with TRBJ2-7, with 12 bases aligning to TRBD2. The sequenced sample was PBMCs or T cells enriched from blood (not recorded which). The clonotype comes from a woman in her fifties or sixties who had recovered from COVID-19. The CDR3 DNA sequence: TGTGCCAGCAGCACTAGCGGGGGGATATACGAGCAGTACTTC. It is translated as CASSTSGGIYEQYF.